The 14 T cell receptor beta chains listed next were all sequenced from one sample in a study of tumor-infiltrating lymphocytes in primary liver carcinoma. TCR beta cDNA came from roughly 450 ng total RNA, primed with a constant-region primer. Amplification in three nested multiplex PCR rounds with slightly modified ARM-PCR gave rise to TCR beta libraries. Rounds one and two of PCR, each of roughly 10 cycles, were primed with TRBV1-TRBV30 forward primers and a C-beta reverse primer. Via MiXCR, TCRdb re-called the multiplex PCR reads, giving one row per CDR3 protein. The sample lists about 84,000 distinct CDR3 sequences, about three quarters occurring once. Unsorted bulk tissue (roughly 19-30 mg) underwent RNA and DNA co-extraction. Sequences were obtained from liver tumor tissue from sampling region 1. As for subset: tumor region T1, superior pole. The receptor set was obtained from a middle-aged man with primary liver carcinoma and hepatitis B virus infection.

Ten or more counts support this clonotype. The chain carries TRBV12-3 or TRBV12-4 and TRBJ1-4, with 8 positions matching TRBD1. J lost 8 bases, V lost 5 bases, and 7 bases had no gene match. There are 14 residues in the CDR3. The CDR3 bases are TGTGCCAGCAGTCTCGGACAGGGTGGAGAAAAACTGTTTTTT. Its translation is CASSLGQGGEKLFF.

Comments on this clonotype: This likely comes from a read error, as the CDR3 has no conserved phenylalanine or tryptophan at its end. V is TRBV10-3 and J is TRBJ2-2; the D gene is possibly TRBD1 (6 bases). Germline assignment: CDR1 ENHRY and CDR2 SYGVKD. This CDR3 is built from 12 residues. CDR3 residues: CAISKGAGELFL. Here the CDR3 DNA reads TGTGCTATCAGTAAGGGGGCCGGGGAGCTGTTTTTA.

The table lists this clonotype with many counts. The gene calls are TRBV5-4 and TRBJ2-1; TRBD2 agrees at 7 bases. V was clipped by 4 bases and J by 5 bases; unmatched bases: 9. The CDR3 spans 15 residues. From germline, CDR1 is SGHNT and CDR2 YYREEE (reference sequence). For the CDR3, the DNA is TGTGCCAGCAGCCCCTCGGGAGGTCTCCACAATGAGCAGTTCTTC. Its translation is CASSPSGGLHNEQFF.

Regarding this clonotype: Since the CDR3 does not end with the conserved phenylalanine or tryptophan, this likely comes from a read error. The CDR3, as DNA: TGTGCCAGCAGCCGGGACAGAGGCCGCACTGAAGCTTTCCTT. Translated: CASSRDRGRTEAFL. V gene TRBV12-3 or TRBV12-4 combines with J gene TRBJ1-1; 7 bases line up with TRBD1. This CDR3 spans 14 amino acids. V shed 6 bases and J 4 bases; nucleotides not matched to a gene: 8.

This clonotype was counted many times. The chain links TRBV28 to TRBJ2-7; D unclear. Looked up from germline, CDR1 is MDHEN and CDR2 is SYDVKM. V was trimmed by 6 bases and J by 5 bases, leaving 11 bases between them. The CDR3 has 12 amino acids. The CDR3: CASSHRPHEQYF. In nucleotides, the CDR3 is TGTGCCAGCAGCCATAGACCCCACGAGCAGTACTTC. The entire variable domain, with the rest obtained from reference TRBV28 and TRBJ2-7, is as follows: DVKVTQSSRYLVKRTGEKVFLECVQDMDHENMFWYRQDPGLGLRLIYFSYDVKMKEKGDIPEGYSVSREKKERFSLILESASTNQTSMYLCASSHRPHEQYFGPGTRLTVT.

About this clonotype: This may stem from a read error, because a much larger clone lies one nucleotide away. The chain uses TRBV2 and TRBJ2-7; the match to TRBD2 covers 11 bases. CDR1 and CDR2 (germline): SNHLY, FYNNEI. The CDR3 length is 15 residues. CDR3 DNA: TGTACCAGCAGCCCTACTAGCGGGAGTAAAGGCGAGCAGTACTTC. Its protein product is CTSSPTSGSKGEQYF. The full variable domain, with the rest looked up from reference TRBV2 and TRBJ2-7, is EPEVTQTPSHQVTQMGQEVILRCVPISNHLYFYWYRQILGQKVEFLVSFYNNEISEKSEIFDDQFSVERPDGSNFTLKIRSTKLEDSAMYFCTSSPTSGSKGEQYFGPGTRLTVT.

Comments on this clonotype: An end of the junction does not agree with germline; a read error may underlie this. The chain uses TRBV7-9 and TRBJ2-7, with TRBD2 as a possible D gene (6 bases). The CDR3 has 13 amino acids. CDR1 is SEHNR, CDR2 FQNEAQ, per germline (reference sequence). The CDR3 spells CASTWGENFELYF. The CDR3 DNA is TGTGCCAGCACCTGGGGGGAGAACTTCGAGCTGTACTTC. Full variable domain (rest looked up from reference TRBV7-9 and TRBJ2-7): DTGVSQNPRHKITKRGQNVTFRCDPISEHNRLYWYRQTLGQGPEFLTYFQNEAQLEKSRLLSDRFSAERPKGSFSTLEIQRTEQGDSAMYLCASTWGENFELYFGPGTRLTVT.

In regard to this clonotype: The junction and the germline gene differ at one end; a read error may be behind it. This chain connects TRBV4-2 to TRBJ2-1; possibly TRBD2 for D (5 bases). From germline, CDR1 is LGHNA and CDR2 YNFKEQ. This CDR3 has 16 amino acids. Here the CDR3 reads CASSQGLGLLGNEQFF. In DNA form, the CDR3 reads TGTGCTAGCAGCCAAGGACTGGGATTGTTGGGCAATGAGCAGTTCTTC.

This clonotype was observed many times. The chain combines TRBV10-3 with TRBJ2-5; 11 bases are a match to TRBD1. CDR3 length: 15 amino acids. J was trimmed by 7 bases and V by 2 bases; bases with no gene match: 6. Germline V gene lookup returns CDR1 ENHRY and CDR2 SYGVKD. CDR3: CAISELDRGRRTQYF. The CDR3 bases are TGTGCCATCAGTGAGCTGGACAGGGGGCGTCGGACCCAGTACTTC.

A few counts support this clonotype. A much larger clonotype is one base distant, so this may be a read error. The chain uses TRBV12-3 or TRBV12-4 and TRBJ2-5; possibly TRBD2 for D (6 bases). The CDR3 is 13 residues long. The CDR3 bases are TGTGCCGGCAGTGTACAGGCGGGGACGACCCAGTACTTC. Protein sequence: CAGSVQAGTTQYF.

This clonotype was picked up one time. The junction departs from germline at one end; a sequencing error may be responsible. The V gene is TRBV6-1, the J gene TRBJ2-3; D gene uncertain. Germline V CDR1 and CDR2: MNHNS, SASEGT. The CDR3 totals 12 residues. CDR3 DNA sequence: TGTGGCAGCAGTGCTCGCACAGATACGCAGTATTTT. Protein sequence: CGSSARTDTQYF.

In regard to this clonotype: A read error may explain this, as a much larger clone is one base away. The chain uses TRBV5-1 and TRBJ1-2, with D possibly being TRBD1 (5 bases). This CDR3 has 12 amino acids. Germline values: CDR1 SGHRS, CDR2 YFSETQ. The CDR3 DNA reads TGCACCAGCAGCTTGGACACCTATGGCTACACCTTC. Its translation is CTSSLDTYGYTF.

Turning to this clonotype: Mismatch with germline at one junction end may stem from a read error. This rearrangement joins TRBV7-9 to TRBJ1-1; a possible D gene is TRBD1 (5 bases). Germline V CDR1 and CDR2: SEHNR, FQNEAQ (reference sequence). The CDR3 spans 15 residues. The CDR3 sequence: CTSSSSGWDNTEAFF. CDR3 DNA sequence: TGTACCAGCAGCTCATCAGGGTGGGATAACACCGAAGCTTTCTTT. The complete variable domain, with remaining parts taken from reference TRBV7-9 and TRBJ1-1, reads DTGVSQNPRHKITKRGQNVTFRCDPISEHNRLYWYRQTLGQGPEFLTYFQNEAQLEKSRLLSDRFSAERPKGSFSTLEIQRTEQGDSAMYLCTSSSSGWDNTEAFFGQGTRLTVV.

This clonotype occurred many times. The genes are TRBV7-9 and TRBJ2-3; TRBD1 is a possible D gene (7 bases). This CDR3 contains 15 residues. V dropped 8 bases and J dropped 0 bases, with 15 bases sitting between them. Germline V lookup: CDR1 SEHNR, CDR2 FQNEAQ (reference sequence). For the CDR3, the DNA is TGTGCCAGCCAGGGGGGAGGACCTAGCACAGATACGCAGTATTTT. Translated: CASQGGGPSTDTQYF.